Presented here are 30 T cell receptor beta chains from one specimen sequenced in a study of regulatory T cells in long-lasting Graves disease. Investigators prepared the TCR beta libraries by applying iRepertoire HTBI primers and Arm-PCR of CDR3 regions. One entry per CDR3 protein results from TCRdb running MiXCR on the multiplex PCR reads. The data show roughly 400,000 distinct CDR3 sequences, about 21% seen once. Time point given: persistent/refractory GD, antithyroid drugs over 5 years with positive TRAb. With RNA extracted from PBMCs as input, the TCR library was made. The starting material was peripheral blood mononuclear cells (PBMCs), obtained when the disease was refractory, from a patient treated with antithyroid drugs. Source of these receptors: a female donor with Graves disease.

This chain connects TRBV4-3 to TRBJ2-4, with D unclear. Germline assignment: CDR1 LGHNA and CDR2 YSLEER. This CDR3 region has 15 residues. The V end lost 0 bases, the J end lost 2 bases, and 8 bases lay between the germline ends. The CDR3 DNA sequence: TGCGCCAGCAGCCAAGATGGGCGGACCAAAAACATTCAGTACTTC. This sequence encodes CASSQDGRTKNIQYF.

The genes are TRBV5-1 and TRBJ2-2; a possible D gene is TRBD2 (5 bases). This CDR3 spans 14 amino acids. Germline loops: CDR1 SGHRS, CDR2 YFSETQ. Between the trimmed V and J ends, which lost 5 bases and 7 bases, there was a span of 15 bases. Written as DNA, the CDR3 is TGCGCCAGCAGTCCCTACCTCGCGGGCGGGGAGCTGTTTTTT. Amino acids: CASSPYLAGGELFF.

This clonotype was detected many times. V gene TRBV7-2 combines with J gene TRBJ2-5; 11 bases line up with TRBD2. Germline-derived CDR1 and CDR2 are SGHTA and FQGNSA. After removal of 4 bases from V and 9 bases from J, the junction contained 10 bases not matched to a gene. CDR3 size: 15 residues. CDR3 loop: CASSSLTSGDLSQYF. The DNA of the CDR3 is TGTGCCAGCAGCTCACTGACTAGCGGGGATTTGTCCCAGTACTTC.

This clonotype was recorded many times. The V call is TRBV2, the J call TRBJ1-4; D unresolved. Per the germline V gene, CDR1 is SNHLY and CDR2 is FYNNEI. The V end lost 3 bases, the J end lost 8 bases, and 7 bases lay between the germline ends. The CDR3 is made up of 12 amino acids. The CDR3 is CASSDLLEKLFF. DNA for the CDR3: TGTGCCAGCAGTGATTTATTGGAAAAACTGTTTTTT.

This clonotype has a count of ten or more. V is TRBV6-2 or TRBV6-3 and J is TRBJ2-7; possibly TRBD2 for D (5 bases). V gave up 4 bases and J gave up 2 bases, with 15 bases separating them. This CDR3 is built from 15 residues. The V gene's germline CDR1 is MNHEY and CDR2 SVGEGT. For the CDR3, the DNA is TGTGCCAGCAGTTTAGGGAGCGGTTATGCCTACGAGCAGTACTTC. Translated: CASSLGSGYAYEQYF.

This clonotype was recorded many times. CDR3 in DNA: TGTGCCAGCAGTGTGCGTGGACAACCCTACGAGCAGTACTTC. As protein: CASSVRGQPYEQYF. The chain carries TRBV2 and TRBJ2-7; D is perhaps TRBD1 (5 bases). Germline V CDR1 and CDR2: SNHLY, FYNNEI. The length of the CDR3 is 14 residues. V was trimmed by 4 bases and J by 2 bases, leaving 12 bases between them.

J is TRBJ1-5 and V is TRBV29-1; 7 nucleotides agree with TRBD1. CDR3 length equals 13 residues. V was pared by 5 bases and J by 6 bases, with 7 bases of the junction left unmatched. Germline V gives CDR1 SQVTM, CDR2 ANQGSEA. CDR3 nucleotides: TGCAGCGTTACATCAGGGGGAGGTCAGCCCCAGCATTTT. The encoded protein is CSVTSGGGQPQHF.

The table lists this clonotype with many counts. CDR3 nucleotides: TGTGCCATCACCGGGACAGAAGCTGAAAAACTGTTTTTT. It is translated as CAITGTEAEKLFF. The chain combines TRBV2 with TRBJ1-4; 7 positions agree with TRBD1. Germline loops: CDR1 SNHLY, CDR2 FYNNEI. V shed 10 bases, J shed 7 bases, and the junction held 9 bases outside the gene matches. This CDR3 region has 13 residues.

The CDR3 DNA is TGTGCCAGTAATTACCAGGGCAACACCGGGGAGCTGTTTTTT. Translating gives CASNYQGNTGELFF. The rearrangement uses TRBV19 and TRBJ2-2; tentatively, D is TRBD1 (5 bases). V shed 7 bases and J shed 2 bases, with 11 bases lying between them. This CDR3 has 14 amino acids. CDR1 is LNHDA and CDR2 is SQIVND in the germline V gene (reference sequence).

The genes are TRBV29-1 and TRBJ1-2; D possibly corresponds to TRBD1 (6 bases). V was pared by 7 bases and J by 3 bases, with 12 bases between. Germline V gene lookup returns CDR1 SQVTM and CDR2 ANQGSEA. The CDR3 is 12 residues long. In DNA, the CDR3 is TGCAGCGATACCAGGGGTGACTATGGCTACACCTTC. This codes for CSDTRGDYGYTF.

The V and J genes are TRBV30 and TRBJ1-3, with no clear D. V was trimmed by 0 bases and J by 3 bases, leaving 9 bases between them. The CDR3 loop spans 14 amino acids. CDR1 and CDR2 from the germline V gene are GTSNPN and SVGIG (reference sequence). The chain's CDR3 is CAWSVRGNGNTIYF. CDR3 DNA: TGTGCCTGGAGTGTCCGGGGAAATGGAAACACCATATATTTT.

V is TRBV9 and J is TRBJ1-2, with 8 positions matching TRBD1. The CDR3 is made up of 15 amino acids. Germline CDR1 SGDLS, CDR2 YYNGEE. V was clipped by 4 bases and J by 3 bases; unmatched bases: 8. The CDR3 spells CASSPRTGRHYGYTF. CDR3 sequence (DNA): TGTGCCAGCAGCCCCCGGACAGGGCGCCACTATGGCTACACCTTC.

This clonotype was found a few times. The gene calls are TRBV6-5 and TRBJ2-2, with 12 bases identical to TRBD1. Germline-derived CDR1 and CDR2 are MNHEY and SVGAGI. The CDR3 extends over 17 amino acids. The junction had 6 bases not matched to a gene; V was cut back by 2 bases and J by 5 bases. CDR3 bases: TGTGCCAGCAGTTACGCCCGGGGACAGGGGGCTACCGGGGAGCTGTTTTTT. It translates to CASSYARGQGATGELFF.

The chain recombines TRBV5-1 with TRBJ1-1; tentative D call: TRBD1 (5 bases). The CDR3 spans 15 residues. V lost 2 bases and J lost 0, with 11 bases in between. The germline V gene encodes CDR1 SGHRS and CDR2 YFSETQ. The CDR3 spells CASSFRGEVNTEAFF. The DNA for the CDR3 is TGCGCCAGCAGCTTTCGGGGGGAGGTGAACACTGAAGCTTTCTTT.

Worth noting for this clonotype: A much more abundant neighbour one base away suggests this may be a read error. V gene TRBV10-3 combines with J gene TRBJ2-7; possible D gene TRBD2, 6 bases. The CDR3 is 15 amino acids. Germline V gene sequence: CDR1 ENHRY, CDR2 SYGVKD. CDR3 residues: CAISESGSGAYGQYF. The CDR3 bases are TGTGCCATCAGTGAGTCCGGGTCGGGAGCGTACGGGCAGTACTTC.

This clonotype came up a few times. This CDR3 is CASREDRGLQPQHF. The CDR3 DNA reads TGCGCCAGCAGGGAAGACAGGGGCCTCCAGCCCCAGCATTTT. The chain couples TRBV10-2 to TRBJ1-5; 8 bases map to TRBD1. Germline V gene sequence: CDR1 WSHSY, CDR2 SAAADI. With 6 bases clipped from V and 7 bases from J, the junction kept 8 bases outside the gene matches. CDR3 length: 14 amino acids.

The chain links TRBV20-1 to TRBJ2-1; D perhaps matches TRBD2 (5 bases). Germline assignment: CDR1 DFQATT and CDR2 SNEGSKA (reference sequence). CDR3 length: 11 amino acids. The V end lost 4 bases, the J end lost 7 bases, and 8 bases lay between the germline ends. CDR3 region: CSAMTKNEQFF. The CDR3 DNA reads TGCAGTGCTATGACTAAGAATGAGCAGTTCTTC.

The table lists this clonotype with a few counts. This chain connects TRBV9 to TRBJ2-7, with TRBD2 matching 13 bases. CDR1 and CDR2 (germline): SGDLS, YYNGEE. CDR3 length equals 16 residues. V dropped 4 bases and J dropped 3; count of bases not matched to a gene: 7. The CDR3 bases are TGTGCCAGCAGCCCCGGAGGACTAGCGGGAGACTACGAGCAGTACTTC. This gives the protein CASSPGGLAGDYEQYF.

This clonotype was found many times. This sequence joins TRBV6-2 or TRBV6-3 and TRBJ1-5; no definite D call. The CDR3 is 12 residues long. CDR1 and CDR2 from the germline V gene are MNHEY and SVGEGT. Deletions cut 6 bases from V and 7 bases from J, with 10 bases between. CDR3 residues: CASSRYFQPQHF. The CDR3 bases are TGTGCCAGCAGCCGATATTTCCAGCCCCAGCATTTT.

CDR3 protein: CASSYTPGGPQETQYF. In nucleotides, the CDR3 is TGTGCCAGCAGTTACACGCCGGGAGGGCCCCAAGAGACCCAGTACTTC. This chain uses TRBV6-5 with TRBJ2-5; 8 nucleotides align to TRBD2. The CDR3 extends over 16 amino acids. The V and J ends lost 2 bases and 1 base, in that order; junction bases with no gene match: 6. CDR1 MNHEY and CDR2 SVGAGI come from the germline V gene.

This clonotype occurred a few times. The chain recombines TRBV3-1 with TRBJ2-3, with 12 bases aligning to TRBD2. CDR1 LGHDT and CDR2 YNNKEL come from the germline V gene (reference sequence). This CDR3 contains 16 residues. The junction had 6 bases not matched to a gene; V was cut back by 2 bases and J by 6 bases. The CDR3 here is CASSQQLAGGYDTQYF. The DNA for the CDR3 is TGTGCCAGCAGCCAACAACTAGCGGGAGGTTACGATACGCAGTATTTT.

This clonotype has more than one count but fewer than ten. The chain is built from TRBV5-1 and TRBJ2-3; 11 bases agree with TRBD2. Germline V gene data show CDR1 as SGHRS and CDR2 as YFSETQ. The CDR3 spans 16 residues. V shed 1 base, J shed 5 bases, and the junction held 6 bases outside the gene matches. CDR3 DNA sequence: TGCGCCAGCAGCTTGATCGGGACTAGCGGAGTAGATACGCAGTATTTT. Translating it yields CASSLIGTSGVDTQYF.

The chain employs TRBV6-1 and TRBJ1-2, with TRBD1 as a possible D gene (5 bases). Germline CDR1 is MNHNS and CDR2 is SASEGT. Trimming shortened V by 5 bases and J by 5 bases, and 12 bases separated the two germline ends. The CDR3 consists of 13 residues. CDR3 nucleotide sequence: TGTGCCAGCAGTCGGGGGAGGGATTATGGCTACACCTTC. Translation: CASSRGRDYGYTF.

This clonotype has at least ten counts. This chain links TRBV28 with TRBJ2-7, with 8 bases that match TRBD2. The CDR3 is 14 residues long. V shed 7 bases and J 3 bases; nucleotides not matched to a gene: 8. Germline V gives CDR1 MDHEN, CDR2 SYDVKM. Written as DNA, the CDR3 is TGTGCCAGCAAACGAAGCGGGAGAAGCTACGAGCAGTACTTC. This translates into CASKRSGRSYEQYF.

The chain links TRBV19 to TRBJ1-1; D remains ambiguous. Germline V gives CDR1 LNHDA, CDR2 SQIVND (reference sequence). The CDR3 is made up of 14 amino acids. Between the trimmed V and J ends, which lost 11 bases and 0 bases, there was a span of 16 bases. The CDR3, as DNA: TGTGCCGCCAGCTCTGGACCGGTGAACACTGAAGCTTTCTTT. It specifies CAASSGPVNTEAFF. Full variable domain (outside the CDR3, taken from reference TRBV19 and TRBJ1-1): DGGITQSPKYLFRKEGQNVTLSCEQNLNHDAMYWYRQDPGQGLRLIYYSQIVNDFQKGDIAEGYSVSREKKESFPLTVTSAQKNPTAFYLCAASSGPVNTEAFFGQGTRLTVV.

Details on this clonotype: An end of the junction does not agree with germline; a read error may underlie this. V is TRBV28 and J is TRBJ1-2; D ambiguous. This CDR3 region has 14 residues. The V gene's germline CDR1 is MDHEN and CDR2 SYDVKM. The chain's CDR3 is CASSQAARNCGYTF. The CDR3 bases are TGTGCCAGCAGTCAGGCGGCCCGTAACTGTGGCTACACCTTC.

The chain carries TRBV19 and TRBJ2-1, with 14 nucleotides matching TRBD2. Germline V gene lookup returns CDR1 LNHDA and CDR2 SQIVND (reference sequence). J lost 9 bases, V lost 6 bases, and 7 bases had no gene match. There are 15 residues in the CDR3. CDR3 loop: CASSPGLAGVSEQFF. CDR3 coding DNA: TGTGCCAGTAGCCCGGGACTAGCGGGAGTCAGTGAGCAGTTCTTC.

This clonotype has a single count. The chain is built from TRBV20-1 and TRBJ2-3; a weak D match, TRBD1 (6 bases). The CDR3 has 16 residues. CDR1 is DFQATT and CDR2 is SNEGSKA in the germline V gene (reference sequence). Trimming took off 2 bases at V and 2 bases at J, with 17 bases between the two ends. The CDR3 sequence: CSARLRGVPATDTQYF. CDR3 nucleotides: TGCAGTGCTAGACTCAGGGGAGTGCCCGCCACAGATACGCAGTATTTT.

Many counts were recorded for this clonotype. The chain joins TRBV5-1 to TRBJ2-7; TRBD1 matches 7 bases. The junction had 2 bases not matched to a gene; V was cut back by 2 bases and J by 3 bases. Germline V lookup: CDR1 SGHRS, CDR2 YFSETQ. The CDR3 is made up of 13 amino acids. In DNA, the CDR3 is TGCGCCAGCAGCTTTCGGGACAGCTACGAGCAGTACTTC. Amino acid sequence: CASSFRDSYEQYF.

This clonotype has a count of ten or more. The chain carries TRBV28 and TRBJ1-5, with TRBD1 identical over 11 bases. This CDR3 spans 17 amino acids. CDR1 and CDR2 (germline): MDHEN, SYDVKM. J lost 0 bases, V lost 6 bases, and 7 bases had no gene match. The chain's CDR3 is CASRTGQGGISNQPQHF. The CDR3 DNA is TGTGCCAGCAGAACGGGACAGGGGGGAATTAGCAATCAGCCCCAGCATTTT.